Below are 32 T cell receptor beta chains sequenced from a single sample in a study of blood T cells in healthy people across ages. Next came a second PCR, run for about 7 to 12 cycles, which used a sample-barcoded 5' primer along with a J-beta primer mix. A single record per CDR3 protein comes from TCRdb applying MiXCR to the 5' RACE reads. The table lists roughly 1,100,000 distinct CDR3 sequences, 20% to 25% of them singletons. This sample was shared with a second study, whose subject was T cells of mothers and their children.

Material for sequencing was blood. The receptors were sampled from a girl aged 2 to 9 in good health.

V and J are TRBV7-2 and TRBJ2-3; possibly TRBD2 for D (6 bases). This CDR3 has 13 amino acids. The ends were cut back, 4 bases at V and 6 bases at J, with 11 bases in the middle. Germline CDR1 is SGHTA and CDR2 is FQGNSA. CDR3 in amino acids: CASSSGRGDTQYF. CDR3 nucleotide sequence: TGTGCCAGCAGCTCCGGCCGGGGGGATACGCAGTATTTT.

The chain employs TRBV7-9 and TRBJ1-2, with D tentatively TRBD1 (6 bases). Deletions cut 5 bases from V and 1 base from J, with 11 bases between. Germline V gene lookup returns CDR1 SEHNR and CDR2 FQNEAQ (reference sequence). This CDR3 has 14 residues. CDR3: CASSARQDNYGYTF. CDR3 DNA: TGTGCCAGCAGCGCCAGACAGGATAACTATGGCTACACCTTC.

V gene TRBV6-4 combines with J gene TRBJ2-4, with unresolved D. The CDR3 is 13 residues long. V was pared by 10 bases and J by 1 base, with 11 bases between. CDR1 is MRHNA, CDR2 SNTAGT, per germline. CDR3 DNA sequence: TGTGCCACCGAGACCAGGGCCAAAAACATTCAGTACTTC. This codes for CATETRAKNIQYF.

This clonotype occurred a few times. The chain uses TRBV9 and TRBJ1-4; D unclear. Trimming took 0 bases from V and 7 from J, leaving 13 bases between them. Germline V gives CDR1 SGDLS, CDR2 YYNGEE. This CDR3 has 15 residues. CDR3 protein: CASSVGVGSSEKLFF. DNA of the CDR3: TGTGCCAGCAGCGTAGGGGTAGGGAGTAGTGAAAAACTGTTTTTT.

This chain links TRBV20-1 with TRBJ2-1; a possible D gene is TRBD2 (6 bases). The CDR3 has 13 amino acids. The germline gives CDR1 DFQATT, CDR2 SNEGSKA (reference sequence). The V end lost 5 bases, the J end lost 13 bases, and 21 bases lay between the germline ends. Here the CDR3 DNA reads TGCAGTGCTTCTTGGGATGAGCGGGTCGGCCAGTTCTTC. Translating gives CSASWDERVGQFF.

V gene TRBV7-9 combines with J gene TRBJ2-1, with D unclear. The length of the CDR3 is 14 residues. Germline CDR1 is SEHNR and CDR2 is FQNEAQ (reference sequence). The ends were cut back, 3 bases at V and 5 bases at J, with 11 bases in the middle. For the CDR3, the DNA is TGTGCCAGCAGCTTGCTGTTAGGCAACAATGAGCAGTTCTTC. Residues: CASSLLLGNNEQFF.

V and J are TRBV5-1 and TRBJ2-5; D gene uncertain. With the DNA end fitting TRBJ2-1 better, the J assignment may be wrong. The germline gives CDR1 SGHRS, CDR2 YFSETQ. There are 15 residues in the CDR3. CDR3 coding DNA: TGCGCCAGCAGCACCGGACGAGCGAGCCGAGGTGAGCAGTTCTTC. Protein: CASSTGRASRGEQFF.

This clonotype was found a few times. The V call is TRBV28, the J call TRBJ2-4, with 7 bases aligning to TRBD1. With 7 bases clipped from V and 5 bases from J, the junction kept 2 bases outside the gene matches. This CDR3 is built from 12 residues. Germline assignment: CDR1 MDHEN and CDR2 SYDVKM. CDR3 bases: TGTGCCAGCAAGGGACAGCAAAACATTCAGTACTTC. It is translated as CASKGQQNIQYF.

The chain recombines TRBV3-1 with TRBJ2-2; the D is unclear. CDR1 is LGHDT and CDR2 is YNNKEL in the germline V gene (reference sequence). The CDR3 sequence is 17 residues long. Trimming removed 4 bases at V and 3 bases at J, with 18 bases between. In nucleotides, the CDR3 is TGTGCCAGCAGCCCAACGGTCGGGCAAGGTTACACCGGGGAGCTGTTTTTT. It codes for CASSPTVGQGYTGELFF.

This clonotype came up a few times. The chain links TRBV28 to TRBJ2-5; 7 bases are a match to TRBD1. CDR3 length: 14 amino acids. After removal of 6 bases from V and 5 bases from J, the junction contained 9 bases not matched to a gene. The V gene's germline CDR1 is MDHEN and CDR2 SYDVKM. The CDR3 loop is CASRRDREWETQYF. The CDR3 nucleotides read TGTGCCAGCAGGCGTGACAGGGAGTGGGAGACCCAGTACTTC.

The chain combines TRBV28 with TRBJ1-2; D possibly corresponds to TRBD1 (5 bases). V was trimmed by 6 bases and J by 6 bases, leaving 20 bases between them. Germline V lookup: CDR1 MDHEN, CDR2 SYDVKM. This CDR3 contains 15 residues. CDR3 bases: TGTGCCAGCAGCCCTTGGTGGGGCTGGATAGATGGCTACACCTTC. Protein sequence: CASSPWWGWIDGYTF.

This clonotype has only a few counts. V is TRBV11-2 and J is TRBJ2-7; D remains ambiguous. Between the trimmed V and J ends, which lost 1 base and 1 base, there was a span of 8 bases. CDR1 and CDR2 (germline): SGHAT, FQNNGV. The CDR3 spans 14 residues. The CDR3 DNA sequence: TGTGCCAGCAGCTTAGCCTTTGGTTCCTACGAGCAGTACTTC. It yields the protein CASSLAFGSYEQYF.

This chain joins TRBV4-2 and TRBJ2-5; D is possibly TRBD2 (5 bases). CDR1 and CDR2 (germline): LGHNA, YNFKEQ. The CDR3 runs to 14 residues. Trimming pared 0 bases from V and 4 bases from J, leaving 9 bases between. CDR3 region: CASSQDVRGETQYF. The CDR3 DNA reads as TGTGCCAGCAGCCAAGATGTCCGGGGAGAGACCCAGTACTTC.

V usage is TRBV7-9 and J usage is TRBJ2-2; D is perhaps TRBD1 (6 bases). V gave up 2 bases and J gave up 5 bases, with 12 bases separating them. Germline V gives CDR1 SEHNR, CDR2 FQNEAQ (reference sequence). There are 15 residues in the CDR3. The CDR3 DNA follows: TGTGCCAGCAGCTTATTGCAGGGGACAACCGGGGAGCTGTTTTTT. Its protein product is CASSLLQGTTGELFF. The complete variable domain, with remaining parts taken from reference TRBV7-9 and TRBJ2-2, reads DTGVSQNPRHKITKRGQNVTFRCDPISEHNRLYWYRQTLGQGPEFLTYFQNEAQLEKSRLLSDRFSAERPKGSFSTLEIQRTEQGDSAMYLCASSLLQGTTGELFFGEGSRLTVL.

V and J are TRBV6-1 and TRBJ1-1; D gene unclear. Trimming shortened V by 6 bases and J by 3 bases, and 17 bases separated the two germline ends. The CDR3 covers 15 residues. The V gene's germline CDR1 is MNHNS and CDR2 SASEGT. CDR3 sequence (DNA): TGTGCCAGCAGGGGTAACGGAGGTTTGGACACTGAAGCTTTCTTT. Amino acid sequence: CASRGNGGLDTEAFF.

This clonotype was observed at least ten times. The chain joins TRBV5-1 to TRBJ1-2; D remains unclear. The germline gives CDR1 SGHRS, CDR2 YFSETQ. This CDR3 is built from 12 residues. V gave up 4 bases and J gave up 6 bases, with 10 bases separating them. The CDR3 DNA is TGCGCCAGCAGCCTCTCCACGAATGGCTACACCTTC. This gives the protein CASSLSTNGYTF.

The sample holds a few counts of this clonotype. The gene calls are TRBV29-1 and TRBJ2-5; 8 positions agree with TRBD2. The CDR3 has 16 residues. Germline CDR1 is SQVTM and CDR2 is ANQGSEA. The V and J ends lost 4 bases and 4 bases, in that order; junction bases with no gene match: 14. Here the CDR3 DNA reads TGCAGCGTTGCGGGCGGGGGGCCTTCCCCGGCAGAGACCCAGTACTTC. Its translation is CSVAGGGPSPAETQYF.

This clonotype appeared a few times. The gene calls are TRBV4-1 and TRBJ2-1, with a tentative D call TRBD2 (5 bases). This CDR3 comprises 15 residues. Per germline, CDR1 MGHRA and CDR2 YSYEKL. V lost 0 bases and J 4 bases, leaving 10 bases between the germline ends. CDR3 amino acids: CASSQEGSGYNEQFF. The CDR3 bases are TGCGCCAGCAGCCAAGAAGGGAGCGGTTACAATGAGCAGTTCTTC.

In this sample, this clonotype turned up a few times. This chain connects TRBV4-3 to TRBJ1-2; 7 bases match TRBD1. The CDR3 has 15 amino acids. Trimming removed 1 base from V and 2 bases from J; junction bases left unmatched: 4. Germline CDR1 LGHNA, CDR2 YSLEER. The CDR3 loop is CASSQGLQGNYGYTF. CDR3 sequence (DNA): TGCGCCAGCAGCCAAGGACTACAGGGGAACTATGGCTACACCTTC.

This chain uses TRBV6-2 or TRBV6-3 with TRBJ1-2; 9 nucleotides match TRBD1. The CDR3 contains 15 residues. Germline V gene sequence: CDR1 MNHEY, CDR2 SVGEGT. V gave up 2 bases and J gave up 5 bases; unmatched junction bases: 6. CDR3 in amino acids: CASSYLQGASYGYTF. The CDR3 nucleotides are TGTGCCAGCAGTTACCTACAGGGGGCATCGTATGGCTACACCTTC.

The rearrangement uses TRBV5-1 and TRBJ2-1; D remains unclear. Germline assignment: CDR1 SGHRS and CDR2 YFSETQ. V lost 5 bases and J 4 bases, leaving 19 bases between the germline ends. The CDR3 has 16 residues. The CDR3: CASRQNQVTHYNEQFF. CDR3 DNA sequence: TGCGCCAGCAGGCAAAACCAGGTCACCCATTACAATGAGCAGTTCTTC.

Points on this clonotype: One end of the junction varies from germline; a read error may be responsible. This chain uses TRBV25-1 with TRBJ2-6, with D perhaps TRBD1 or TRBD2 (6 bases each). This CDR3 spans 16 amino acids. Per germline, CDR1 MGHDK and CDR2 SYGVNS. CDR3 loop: CASSELGASGANALTF. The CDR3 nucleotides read TGTGCCAGCAGTGAATTGGGTGCATCGGGGGCCAACGCCCTGACTTTC.

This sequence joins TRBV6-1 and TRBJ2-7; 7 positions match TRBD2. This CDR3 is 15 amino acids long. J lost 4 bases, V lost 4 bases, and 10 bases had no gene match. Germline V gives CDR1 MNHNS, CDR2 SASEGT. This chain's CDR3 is CASSALDGGGYEQYF. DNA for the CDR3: TGTGCCAGCAGTGCTCTAGATGGGGGGGGATACGAGCAGTACTTC.

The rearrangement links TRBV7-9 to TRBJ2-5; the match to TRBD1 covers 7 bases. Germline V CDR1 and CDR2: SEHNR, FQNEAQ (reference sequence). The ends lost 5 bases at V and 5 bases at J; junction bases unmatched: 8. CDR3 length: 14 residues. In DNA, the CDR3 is TGTGCCAGCAGCCCAAAGGGGGCTGGCGAGACCCAGTACTTC. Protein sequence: CASSPKGAGETQYF.

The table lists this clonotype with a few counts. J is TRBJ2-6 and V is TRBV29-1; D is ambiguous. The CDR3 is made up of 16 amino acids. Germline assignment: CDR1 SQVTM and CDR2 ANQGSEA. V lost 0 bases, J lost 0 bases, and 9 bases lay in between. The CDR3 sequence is CSVEDLRYSGANVLTF. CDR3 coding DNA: TGCAGCGTTGAAGATCTCCGGTACTCTGGGGCCAACGTCCTGACTTTC.

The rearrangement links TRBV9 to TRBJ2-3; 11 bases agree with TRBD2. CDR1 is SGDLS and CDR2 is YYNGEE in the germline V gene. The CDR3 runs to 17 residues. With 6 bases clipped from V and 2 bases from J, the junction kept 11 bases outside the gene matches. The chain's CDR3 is CASNDNRLAGITDTQYF. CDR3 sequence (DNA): TGTGCCAGCAACGATAATCGACTAGCGGGAATCACAGATACGCAGTATTTT.

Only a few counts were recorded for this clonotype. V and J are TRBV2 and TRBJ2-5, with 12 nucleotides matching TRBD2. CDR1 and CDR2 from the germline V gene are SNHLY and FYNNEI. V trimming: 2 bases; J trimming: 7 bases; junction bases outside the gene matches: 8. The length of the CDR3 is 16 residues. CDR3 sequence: CASSENLAGGAGTQYF. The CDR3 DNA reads TGTGCCAGCAGTGAAAATCTAGCGGGAGGGGCCGGGACCCAGTACTTC.

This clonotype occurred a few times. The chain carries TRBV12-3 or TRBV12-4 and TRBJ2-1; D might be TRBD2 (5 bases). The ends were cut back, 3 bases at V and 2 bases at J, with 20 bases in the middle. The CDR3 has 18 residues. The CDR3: CASSFFPLLGRAYNEQFF. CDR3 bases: TGTGCCAGCAGTTTTTTCCCTCTACTGGGGAGAGCCTACAATGAGCAGTTCTTC.

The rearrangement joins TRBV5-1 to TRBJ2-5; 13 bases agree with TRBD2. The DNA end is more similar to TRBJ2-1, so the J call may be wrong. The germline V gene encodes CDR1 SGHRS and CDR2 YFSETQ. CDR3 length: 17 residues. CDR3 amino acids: CASSPGTSGATRYEQFF. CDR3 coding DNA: TGCGCCAGCAGCCCGGGGACTAGCGGGGCTACAAGGTATGAGCAGTTCTTC.

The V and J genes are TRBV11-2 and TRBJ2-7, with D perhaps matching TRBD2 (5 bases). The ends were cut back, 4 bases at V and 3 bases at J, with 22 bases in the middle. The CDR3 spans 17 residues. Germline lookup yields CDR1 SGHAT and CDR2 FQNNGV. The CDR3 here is CASSSLFTRKANYEQYF. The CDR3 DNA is TGTGCCAGCAGCTCTCTTTTTACTAGGAAAGCAAACTACGAGCAGTACTTC.

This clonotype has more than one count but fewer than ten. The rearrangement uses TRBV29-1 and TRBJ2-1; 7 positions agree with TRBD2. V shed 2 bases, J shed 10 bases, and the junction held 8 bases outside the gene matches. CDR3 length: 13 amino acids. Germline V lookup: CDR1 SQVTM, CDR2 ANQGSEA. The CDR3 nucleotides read TGCAGCGTTGAAATTCCTACTAGCGAGGAGCAGTTCTTC. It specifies CSVEIPTSEEQFF.

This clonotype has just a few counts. DNA of the CDR3: TGTGCCAGCAGCCGCCGAAGCTGGGACAGGTTCTACGAGCAGTACTTC. Amino acids: CASSRRSWDRFYEQYF. The chain is built from TRBV3-1 and TRBJ2-7, with TRBD1 matching 8 bases. Germline assignment: CDR1 LGHDT and CDR2 YNNKEL (reference sequence). V lost 4 bases, J lost 3 bases, and 11 bases stayed unmatched. The CDR3 loop spans 16 amino acids.